This T cell receptor beta chain was captured by sequencing in a study of beta chain features in type 1 diabetes. Expressed TCRB transcripts were sequenced because the isolated RNA had all been reverse transcribed beforehand. Clones were read by immunoSEQ multiplex PCR, and TCRdb kept only the in-frame ones, dropping some. The repertoire consists of around 290,000 clones, with around 7.3% occurring once and the leading ten covering 1%. Sample: central memory CD4+ T cells from blood. This clonotype was sampled from a woman aged 18-35 years in good health.

DNA for the CDR3: TGCGCCAGCAGCCAAGGCTGGGGTTCCCGTGGGGATACGCAGTATTTT. This gives the protein CASSQGWGSRGDTQYF. The chain uses TRBV4-3 and TRBJ2-3; D not certain. The CDR3 is made up of 16 amino acids. The V gene's germline CDR1 is LGHNA and CDR2 YSLEER. The germline V and J ends were trimmed by 1 base and 6 bases, with 17 bases remaining between them.